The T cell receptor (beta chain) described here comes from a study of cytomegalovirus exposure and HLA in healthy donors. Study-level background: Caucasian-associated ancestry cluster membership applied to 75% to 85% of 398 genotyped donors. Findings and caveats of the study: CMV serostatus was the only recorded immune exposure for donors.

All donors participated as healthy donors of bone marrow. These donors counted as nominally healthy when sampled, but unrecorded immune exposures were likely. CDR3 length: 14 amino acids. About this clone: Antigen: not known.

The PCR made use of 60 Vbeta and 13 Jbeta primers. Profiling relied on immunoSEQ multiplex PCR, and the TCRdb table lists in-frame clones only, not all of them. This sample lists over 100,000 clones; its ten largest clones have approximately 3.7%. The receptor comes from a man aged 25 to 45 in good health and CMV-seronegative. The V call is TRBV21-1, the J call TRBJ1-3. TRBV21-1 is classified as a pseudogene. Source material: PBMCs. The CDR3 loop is CASSKGEGGNTIYF. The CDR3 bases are TGTGCCAGCAGCAAGGGGGAGGGTGGAAACACCATATATTTT.